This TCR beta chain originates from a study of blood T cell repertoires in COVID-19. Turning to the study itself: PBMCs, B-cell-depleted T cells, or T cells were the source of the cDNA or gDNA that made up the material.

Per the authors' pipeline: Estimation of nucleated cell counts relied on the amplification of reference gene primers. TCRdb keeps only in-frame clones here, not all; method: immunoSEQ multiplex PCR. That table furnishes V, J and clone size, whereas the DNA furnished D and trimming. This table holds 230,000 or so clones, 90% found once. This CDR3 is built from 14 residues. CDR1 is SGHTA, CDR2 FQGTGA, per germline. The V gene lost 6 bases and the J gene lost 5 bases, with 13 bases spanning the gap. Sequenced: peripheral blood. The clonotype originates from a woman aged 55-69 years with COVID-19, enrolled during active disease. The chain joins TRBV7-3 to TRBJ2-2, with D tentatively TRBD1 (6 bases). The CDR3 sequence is CASRRQAFTGELFF. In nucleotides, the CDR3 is TGTGCCAGCAGGAGACAGGCGTTTACCGGGGAGCTGTTTTTT. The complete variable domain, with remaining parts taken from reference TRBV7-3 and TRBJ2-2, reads GAGVSQTPSNKVTEKGKYVELRCDPISGHTALYWYRQSLGQGPEFLIYFQGTGAADDSGLPNDRFFAVRPEGSVSTLKIQRTERGDSAVYLCASRRQAFTGELFFGEGSRLTVL.